These 27 T cell receptor beta chains originate from one sample sequenced in a study of blood T cells in healthy people across ages. A J-beta primer mix and a sample-barcoded 5' primer were used in a second PCR of about 7 to 12 cycles. TCRdb redid the calling of the 5' RACE reads with MiXCR, one entry per CDR3 protein. The sample shows about 1.5 million distinct CDR3 sequences, roughly 40% of them seen only once. The specimen sequenced was blood. Receptors originate from a woman between 18 and 29 years old in good health.

The rearrangement uses TRBV29-1 and TRBJ1-4; D gene ambiguous. CDR1 and CDR2 (germline): SQVTM, ANQGSEA. This CDR3 is built from 11 residues. The CDR3 nucleotides are TGCGTGTGGGCCACTAATGAAAAACTGTTTTTT. Amino acids: CVWATNEKLFF.

The CDR3 DNA reads TGCGCCAGCAGCTTGTCTAGGCCAGAAACCCAAGAGACCCAGTACTTC. The encoded protein is CASSLSRPETQETQYF. The chain links TRBV5-1 to TRBJ2-5; D unresolved. The CDR3 covers 16 residues. Trimming cost V 1 base and J 1 base, with 14 bases left between them. CDR1 is SGHRS, CDR2 YFSETQ, per germline.

The chain recombines TRBV12-3 or TRBV12-4 with TRBJ2-5; 9 bases are a match to TRBD2. V lost 3 bases to trimming and J lost 4 bases; unmatched junction nucleotides: 9. This CDR3 is built from 16 residues. For the CDR3, the DNA is TGTGCCAGCAGTTTCTCCGCGGGGGGGCCCCCAGAGACCCAGTACTTC. Translated: CASSFSAGGPPETQYF.

This clonotype came up a few times. This chain links TRBV12-3 or TRBV12-4 with TRBJ2-1; TRBD2 aligns across 10 bases. With V trimmed by 6 bases and J by 8 bases, 10 bases remained unmatched. The CDR3 contains 15 residues. CDR3: CASSFPAGGEDEQFF. CDR3 nucleotide sequence: TGTGCCAGCAGCTTTCCAGCGGGAGGGGAGGATGAGCAGTTCTTC.

The rearrangement joins TRBV9 to TRBJ2-1, with D perhaps matching TRBD2 (6 bases). This CDR3 comprises 16 residues. Trimming cost V 4 bases and J 0 bases, with 14 bases left between them. Germline CDR1 reads SGDLS; CDR2 reads YYNGEE. The CDR3 loop is CASSNRDSSSYNEQFF. The CDR3 coding sequence is TGTGCCAGCAGCAACCGGGACTCCAGCTCCTACAATGAGCAGTTCTTC.

Notes on this clonotype: The junction differs from germline at one of its ends, possibly a read error. The chain carries TRBV4-1 and TRBJ1-4; weak D call: TRBD1 (5 bases). The CDR3 has 19 amino acids. Germline CDR1 is MGHRA and CDR2 is YSYEKL. CDR3 nucleotide sequence: TGCGACAGCAGCCAAGGCAGGCGACAGCGGCCCACAGTGACAGAAAAACTGTTTTTT. Amino acids: CDSSQGRRQRPTVTEKLFF.

This clonotype turned up a few times. The chain joins TRBV6-1 to TRBJ2-7; maybe TRBD1 (5 bases). This CDR3 spans 17 amino acids. The V end was cut by 6 bases, the J end by 1 base, with 22 bases between. Per the germline V gene, CDR1 is MNHNS and CDR2 is SASEGT. The chain's CDR3 is CASRRLSTAPGSYEQYF. The CDR3 DNA sequence: TGTGCCAGCAGACGACTCAGCACAGCCCCAGGGTCCTACGAGCAGTACTTC.

With respect to this clonotype: A much larger clone lies a single base off, so this may be a read error. The chain is built from TRBV29-1 and TRBJ2-7, with TRBD1 matching 11 bases. CDR1 is SQVTM and CDR2 is ANQGSEA in the germline V gene. This CDR3 spans 12 amino acids. Here the CDR3 reads CSGLDRGREQYF. CDR3 coding DNA: TGCAGTGGCCTGGACAGGGGGCGCGAGCAGTACTTC.

This clonotype was seen a few times. This chain connects TRBV20-1 to TRBJ2-4, with D perhaps assigned TRBD1 or TRBD2 (5 bases each). The CDR3 totals 13 residues. From germline, CDR1 is DFQATT and CDR2 SNEGSKA (reference sequence). V was cut by 4 bases and J by 4 bases, with 11 bases left in between. The CDR3 is CSAMWDEKNIQYF. The CDR3 bases are TGCAGTGCTATGTGGGACGAGAAAAACATTCAGTACTTC.

The CDR3 nucleotides are TGTGCCAGCAGGGTGGGAGGGCCCTACAATGAGCAGTTCTTC. Its translation: CASRVGGPYNEQFF. V usage is TRBV2 and J usage is TRBJ2-1; 7 bases are shared with TRBD2. Per germline, CDR1 SNHLY and CDR2 FYNNEI. V lost 6 bases and J lost 2; bases outside the gene matches: 4. CDR3 length equals 14 residues.

There are a few counts of this clonotype. The rearrangement uses TRBV6-1 and TRBJ1-5; 8 positions match TRBD1. The V segment lost 3 bases and the J segment 0 bases; nucleotides outside the gene matches: 10. The length of the CDR3 is 18 residues. From germline, CDR1 is MNHNS and CDR2 SASEGT. Here the CDR3 DNA reads TGTGCCAGCAGTGAGACAACAGGGGGTTTATATAGCAATCAGCCCCAGCATTTT. Its translation: CASSETTGGLYSNQPQHF.

This clonotype was detected only a few times. This chain uses TRBV25-1 with TRBJ2-1, with 8 nucleotides matching TRBD2. With V trimmed by 4 bases and J by 7 bases, 6 bases remained unmatched. The CDR3 covers 14 residues. In germline, CDR1 is MGHDK, CDR2 SYGVNS. In DNA form, the CDR3 reads TGTGCCAGCAGTGGGTACGGGGGGGAAAATGAGCAGTTCTTC. It translates to CASSGYGGENEQFF.

The table lists this clonotype with a few counts. The rearrangement joins TRBV5-1 to TRBJ1-2; D is unclear. The germline V and J ends were trimmed by 4 bases and 2 bases, with 9 bases remaining between them. The CDR3 spans 13 residues. Germline CDR1 is SGHRS and CDR2 is YFSETQ. The CDR3 loop reads CASSPGKNYGYTF. DNA for the CDR3: TGCGCCAGCAGCCCGGGGAAAAACTATGGCTACACCTTC.

The table lists this clonotype with a few counts. V gene TRBV29-1 combines with J gene TRBJ1-1, with a weak D call TRBD1 (5 bases). V gave up 6 bases and J gave up 3 bases, with 8 bases separating them. This CDR3 has 11 amino acids. Germline assignment: CDR1 SQVTM and CDR2 ANQGSEA. DNA for the CDR3: TGCAGCGTCCAGACAGACACTGAAGCTTTCTTT. It translates to CSVQTDTEAFF.

As regards this clonotype: This sequence may be a read error, since a much larger clone differs from it by one base. CDR3 sequence reads: CAISLGRGSDTQYF. The CDR3 coding sequence is TGTGCCATCTCGCTAGGAAGAGGGTCAGATACGCAGTATTTT. V gene TRBV10-3 combines with J gene TRBJ2-3, with D possibly matching TRBD2 (5 bases). The CDR3 is made up of 14 amino acids. Trimming took 8 bases from V and 4 from J, leaving 16 bases between them. Germline CDR1 and CDR2: ENHRY and SYGVKD.

The rearrangement uses TRBV9 and TRBJ2-3; 15 nucleotides agree with TRBD2. Looked up from germline, CDR1 is SGDLS and CDR2 is YYNGEE. This CDR3 has 19 residues. With 3 bases clipped from V and 3 bases from J, the junction kept 11 bases outside the gene matches. The CDR3 is CASSAELGLAGGWTDTQYF. Here the CDR3 DNA reads TGTGCCAGCAGCGCCGAATTGGGACTAGCGGGGGGATGGACAGATACGCAGTATTTT. The whole variable domain, filled in from reference TRBV9 and TRBJ2-3, reads DSGVTQTPKHLITATGQRVTLRCSPRSGDLSVYWYQQSLDQGLQFLIQYYNGEERAKGNILERFSAQQFPDLHSELNLSSLELGDSALYFCASSAELGLAGGWTDTQYFGPGTRLTVL.

This clonotype occurred a few times. V is TRBV3-1 and J is TRBJ2-1; the D is unclear. The V gene lost 0 bases and the J gene lost 8 bases, with 11 bases spanning the gap. CDR1 LGHDT and CDR2 YNNKEL come from the germline V gene (reference sequence). The CDR3 is 14 amino acids. CDR3 sequence reads: CASSQDRQSDEQFF. CDR3 nucleotide sequence: TGTGCCAGCAGCCAAGATCGCCAGAGCGATGAGCAGTTCTTC.

The rearrangement joins TRBV3-1 to TRBJ2-7; TRBD1 matches at 9 bases. This CDR3 contains 15 residues. Germline V gives CDR1 LGHDT, CDR2 YNNKEL (reference sequence). The trim removed 3 bases at V and 9 bases at J, leaving 12 bases unmatched. In nucleotides, the CDR3 is TGTGCCAGCAGCCAGGGGACAGGGAAGATGAGCGGGCAGTACTTC. This encodes CASSQGTGKMSGQYF.

The chain is built from TRBV29-1 and TRBJ2-7, with no clear D. V lost 3 bases and J lost 5, with 14 bases in between. CDR3 length: 13 amino acids. The germline gives CDR1 SQVTM, CDR2 ANQGSEA. CDR3 sequence (DNA): TGCAGCGTTGATAGCCCGGGTATCCACGAGCAGTACTTC. It is translated as CSVDSPGIHEQYF.

The CDR3 DNA reads as TGTGCCAGTTTCCCCACAGGAGGAATTAAAGTTGGCGAGCAGTACTTC. Its protein product is CASFPTGGIKVGEQYF. The gene calls are TRBV2 and TRBJ2-7; either TRBD1 or TRBD2 may fit D (5 bases each). Germline CDR1 is SNHLY and CDR2 is FYNNEI. This CDR3 has 16 residues. The germline V and J ends were trimmed by 9 bases and 6 bases, with 27 bases remaining between them. The full variable domain, in which reference TRBV2 and TRBJ2-7 provide the parts outside the CDR3, is EPEVTQTPSHQVTQMGQEVILRCVPISNHLYFYWYRQILGQKVEFLVSFYNNEISEKSEIFDDQFSVERPDGSNFTLKIRSTKLEDSAMYFCASFPTGGIKVGEQYFGPGTRLTVT.

The table lists this clonotype with a few counts. The V call is TRBV28, the J call TRBJ2-7; D is perhaps TRBD1 or TRBD2 (5 bases each). Germline-derived CDR1 and CDR2 are MDHEN and SYDVKM. The CDR3 contains 14 residues. Trimming pared 6 bases from V and 2 bases from J, leaving 14 bases between. CDR3 loop: CASRLRTGPYEQYF. The CDR3 bases are TGTGCCAGCAGATTGAGGACGGGGCCCTACGAGCAGTACTTC.

Details on this clonotype: This may arise from a read error, as a much more abundant clone is one base away. The chain combines TRBV10-3 with TRBJ2-1; 7 positions agree with TRBD2. From germline, CDR1 is ENHRY and CDR2 SYGVKD. This CDR3 region has 13 residues. V shed 7 bases, J shed 13 bases, and the junction held 13 bases outside the gene matches. The CDR3 region is CAINSGTTETQFF. Written as DNA, the CDR3 is TGTGCCATCAATTCCGGGACTACGGAGACCCAGTTCTTC.

The chain is built from TRBV12-3 or TRBV12-4 and TRBJ2-3; a possible D gene is TRBD1 (6 bases). The CDR3 loop spans 15 amino acids. V lost 7 bases and J lost 6, with 20 bases in between. The CDR3 DNA reads TGTGCCAGCACCCCCGGGCAGGGGCTTTGGGATACGCAGTATTTT. Its translation is CASTPGQGLWDTQYF.

The gene calls are TRBV29-1 and TRBJ2-5, with 9 bases aligning to TRBD2. The DNA end is more similar to TRBJ2-7, so the J call may be wrong. Germline lookup yields CDR1 SQVTM and CDR2 ANQGSEA. The CDR3 runs to 15 residues. The CDR3 DNA reads as TGCAGCGTTGTTCCGGGGCTAGCGGGGTCTGCCGAGCAGTACTTC. Protein product: CSVVPGLAGSAEQYF.

The chain couples TRBV7-2 to TRBJ2-1; maybe TRBD2 (6 bases). This CDR3 spans 15 amino acids. The V end lost 2 bases, the J end lost 6 bases, and 14 bases lay between the germline ends. The V gene's germline CDR1 is SGHTA and CDR2 FQGNSA. The DNA of the CDR3 is TGTGCCAGCAGCTTACAAGCTGGAGGGATCAATGAGCAGTTCTTC. Its protein is CASSLQAGGINEQFF.

A few counts support this clonotype. The genes are TRBV11-2 and TRBJ1-1, with D unresolved. The CDR3 is 11 amino acids. Germline loops: CDR1 SGHAT, CDR2 FQNNGV. Trimming took off 0 bases at V and 11 bases at J, with 7 bases between the two ends. CDR3 bases: TGTGCCAGCAGCTTAGATCAGGTGGCTTTCTTT. This codes for CASSLDQVAFF.

There are a few counts of this clonotype. This chain links TRBV12-3 or TRBV12-4 with TRBJ1-5; unclear D gene. This CDR3 has 14 amino acids. Trimming took off 1 base at V and 10 bases at J, with 14 bases between the two ends. The CDR3 spells CASSLDGGISPQHF. The CDR3 nucleotides read TGTGCCAGCAGTTTAGATGGAGGAATCAGCCCCCAGCATTTT.